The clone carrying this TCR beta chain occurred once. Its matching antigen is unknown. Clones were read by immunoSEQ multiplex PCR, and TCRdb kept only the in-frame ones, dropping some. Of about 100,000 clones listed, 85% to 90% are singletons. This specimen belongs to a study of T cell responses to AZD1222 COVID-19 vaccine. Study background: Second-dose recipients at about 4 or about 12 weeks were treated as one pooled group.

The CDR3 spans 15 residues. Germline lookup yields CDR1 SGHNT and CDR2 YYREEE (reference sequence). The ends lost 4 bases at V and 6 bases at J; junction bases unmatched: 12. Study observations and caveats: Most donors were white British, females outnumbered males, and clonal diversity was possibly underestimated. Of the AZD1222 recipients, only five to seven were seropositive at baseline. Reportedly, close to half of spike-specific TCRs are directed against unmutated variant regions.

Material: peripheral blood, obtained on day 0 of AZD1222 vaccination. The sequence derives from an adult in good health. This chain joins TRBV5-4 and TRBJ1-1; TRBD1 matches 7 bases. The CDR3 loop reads CASSQGDRVSPEAFF. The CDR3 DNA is TGTGCCAGCAGCCAAGGTGACAGGGTCTCTCCTGAAGCTTTCTTT.